This T cell receptor (beta chain) is from a study of spatial heterogeneity in lung cancer. Indicated time point: sample taken at primary tumor resection. Unsorted whole RNA of tumor, nontumor lung or frozen PBMC was sequenced. The donor population consisted of approximately 70 patients with untreated, early-stage non-small cell lung cancer. This clonotype has more than one count but fewer than ten. Individually, TCR cDNA molecules were each labelled with a unique molecular identifier. A single record per CDR3 protein comes from TCRdb applying MiXCR to the 5' RACE reads. The sample includes 17,000 or so distinct CDR3 sequences, around 21% of them seen just once. Germline V gene sequence: CDR1 KGHDR, CDR2 SFDVKD. The CDR3 totals 16 residues. V gave up 4 bases and J gave up 2 bases, with 16 bases separating them.

The chain couples TRBV24-1 to TRBJ2-5; D not certain. The sequence was obtained from a female donor with early-stage non-small cell lung cancer. The source was PBMCs, collected at surgery. The CDR3 DNA reads as TGTGCCACCAGTGACCACATGGCTAACGGGCAAGAGACCCAGTACTTC. Translated, it gives CATSDHMANGQETQYF.